The text below deals with one TCR beta chain. Its matching antigen is unknown. This entry comes from a study of T cell repertoires in cytomegalovirus infection. The CDR3 covers 12 residues. CDR1 is GTSNPN, CDR2 SVGIG, per germline (reference sequence). V was pared by 2 bases and J by 9 bases, with 13 bases between. TCRdb reprocessed the reads via MiXCR and lists one record per CDR3 protein. The sample has hundreds of thousands of distinct CDR3 sequences, 30% to 40% seen once. This TCR derives from a human donor in good health (CMV status not recorded). Some clones in this sample may be carry-over from other donors' samples. The sample consisted of cultured PBMCs, taken from culture after CMV antigen stimulation. The chain uses TRBV30 and TRBJ1-2, with a weak D call TRBD1 (6 bases). The CDR3 bases are TGTGCCTGGAGTACGGGGGGCTCTAGCTACACCTTC. Amino acids: CAWSTGGSSYTF.